The clone carrying this T cell receptor (beta chain) occurred many times. The time point was: newly diagnosed GD, antithyroid drugs for less than 3 months. The authors made the TCR library using RNA they extracted from PBMCs. Per American Thyroid Association guidelines, Graves' disease was diagnosed. The data belong to a study of regulatory T cells in long-lasting Graves disease. The CDR3 is 16 residues long. CDR1 and CDR2 from the germline V gene are LGHNA and YSLEER. V was trimmed by 2 bases and J by 7 bases, leaving 15 bases between them. In building TCR beta libraries, iRepertoire HTBI primers were used together with Arm-PCR of CDR3 regions. TCRdb called the multiplex PCR reads again in MiXCR, with one record for every CDR3 protein. Of about 350,000 distinct CDR3 sequences listed, 16% are singletons. This sample was shared with a second study, whose subject was T cells in Graves' hyperthyroidism and ophthalmopathy.

This sample comprised peripheral blood mononuclear cells (PBMCs), obtained at new diagnosis, from a patient treated with antithyroid drugs. The source is a middle-aged man with Graves disease. The gene calls are TRBV4-3 and TRBJ1-6; possible D gene TRBD1, 6 bases. In nucleotides, the CDR3 is TGCGCCAGCAGCCAAATACAGGGAGGTGAGAATTCACCCCTCCACTTT. Translated: CASSQIQGGENSPLHF.